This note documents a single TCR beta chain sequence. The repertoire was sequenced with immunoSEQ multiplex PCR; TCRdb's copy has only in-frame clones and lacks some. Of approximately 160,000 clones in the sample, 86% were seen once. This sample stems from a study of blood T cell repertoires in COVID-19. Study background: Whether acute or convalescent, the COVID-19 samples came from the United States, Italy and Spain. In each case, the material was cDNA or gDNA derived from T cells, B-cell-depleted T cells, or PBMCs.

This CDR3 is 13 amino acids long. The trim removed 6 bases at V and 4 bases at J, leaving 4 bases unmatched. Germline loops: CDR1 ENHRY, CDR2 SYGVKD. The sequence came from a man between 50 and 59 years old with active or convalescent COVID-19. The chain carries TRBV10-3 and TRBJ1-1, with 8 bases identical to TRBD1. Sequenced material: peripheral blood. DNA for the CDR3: TGTGCCATCAGAGGACAGGGAGGCACTGAAGCTTTCTTT. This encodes CAIRGQGGTEAFF.